The 6 T cell receptor beta chains listed next were all sequenced from one sample in a study of blood T cells in healthy people across ages. Primers used in a second PCR of roughly 6 to 11 cycles were a sample-barcoded 5' primer and a J-beta primer mix. TCRdb reanalysed the 5' RACE reads using MiXCR and keeps one entry per CDR3 protein. The sample gives about 2 million distinct CDR3 sequences, about 49% of which show up once; more than 2% is in the top ten. Sequenced input: blood. These receptors all stem from a woman in her forties in good health.

The CDR3 is CASSLQGGDQPQHF. CDR3 coding DNA: TGTGCCAGCTCACTACAGGGGGGGGATCAGCCCCAGCATTTT. V usage is TRBV18 and J usage is TRBJ1-5; 8 nucleotides align to TRBD1. This CDR3 contains 14 residues. Germline loops: CDR1 KGHSH, CDR2 LQKENI. V trimming: 4 bases; J trimming: 5 bases; junction bases outside the gene matches: 4.

The V gene is TRBV6-2 or TRBV6-3, the J gene TRBJ2-7; D perhaps matches TRBD2 (5 bases). CDR1 is MNHEY and CDR2 is SVGEGT in the germline V gene. Trimming pared 5 bases from V and 4 bases from J, leaving 24 bases between. The CDR3 consists of 17 residues. The CDR3 sequence: CASSDLPIGIGEYEQYF. DNA for the CDR3: TGTGCCAGCAGTGACCTCCCTATTGGGATCGGGGAGTACGAGCAGTACTTC.

The chain links TRBV4-2 to TRBJ2-1, with TRBD2 as a possible D gene (5 bases). Trimming cost V 2 bases and J 4 bases, with 9 bases left between them. This CDR3 is 14 amino acids long. Germline loops: CDR1 LGHNA, CDR2 YNFKEQ. The CDR3 bases are TGTGCCAGCAGCCAAATGGACTCATACAATGAGCAGTTCTTC. This codes for CASSQMDSYNEQFF.

The rearrangement joins TRBV20-1 to TRBJ1-1; perhaps TRBD1 as D (5 bases). The germline V gene has CDR1 DFQATT and CDR2 SNEGSKA (reference sequence). Trimming shortened V by 0 bases and J by 4 bases, and 12 bases separated the two germline ends. The CDR3 is made up of 14 amino acids. The DNA for the CDR3 is TGCAGTGCTAGAGATCCTGTGGGACTCACTGAAGCTTTCTTT. This encodes CSARDPVGLTEAFF.

The chain is built from TRBV2 and TRBJ2-7; possible D gene TRBD2, 6 bases. CDR1 SNHLY and CDR2 FYNNEI come from the germline V gene. V shed 4 bases and J shed 9 bases, with 16 bases lying between them. The CDR3 sequence is 13 residues long. This CDR3 is CASSGGAGFPQYF. The CDR3 DNA is TGTGCCAGCAGTGGAGGCGCGGGGTTTCCGCAGTACTTC.

There are a few counts of this clonotype. The V call is TRBV4-2, the J call TRBJ1-5, with D hard to call. The CDR3 sequence is 15 residues long. V was cut by 1 base and J by 1 base, with 8 bases left in between. CDR1 is LGHNA, CDR2 YNFKEQ, per germline. The CDR3 loop reads CASSQGQASNQPQHF. CDR3 DNA sequence: TGTGCCAGCAGCCAAGGCCAGGCGAGCAATCAGCCCCAGCATTTT.